These T cell receptor beta chains were read from a single sample in a study of blood T cell repertoires in COVID-19. Libraries were prepared by immunoSEQ multiplex PCR; TCRdb keeps only in-frame clonotypes and omits some of them. Counted here are some 320,000 clones, more than 90% occurring once; the ten biggest clones make up roughly 2.5%. Source material: PBMCs or T cells enriched from blood (not recorded which). These receptors originate from a man in his 60s who had recovered from COVID-19. Each CDR3 is given with its conserved first and last residue. The order of the fields is J gene, D gene, CDR3 length, clone size, V gene, CDR3 DNA, CDR3 protein. The D gene is left open where the match is weak. Size tells how often a clone was seen (once, few, many) or the class of an expanded clone, and some rows leave it out.

TRBJ2-1 . 15 . TRBV6-5 TGTGCCAGCAGTTACCTATCGGGAGCCCCCAATGAGCAGTTCTTC CASSYLSGAPNEQFF
TRBJ1-2 . 16 . TRBV19 TGTGCCAGTAGGACTAAAACGACCGGCGGGTACTATGGCTACACCTTC CASRTKTTGGYYGYTF
TRBJ1-1 . 13 . TRBV14 TGTGCCAGCAGCCATACAGTGAACACTGAAGCTTTCTTT CASSHTVNTEAFF
TRBJ2-7 TRBD1 15 . TRBV7-2 TGTGCCAGCAGCCCCGACAGGGTTGGGTTATACGAGCAGTACTTC CASSPDRVGLYEQYF
TRBJ1-2 TRBD1 16 . TRBV7-6 TGTGCCAGCAGCCCCAACAGGGGACAGGGGCCGGATGGCTACACCTTC CASSPNRGQGPDGYTF
TRBJ2-5 . 14 . TRBV29-1 TGCAGCGTCCCCCTGGAGGGGGCACAAGAGACCCAGTACTTC CSVPLEGAQETQYF
TRBJ2-7 TRBD2 15 many TRBV5-1 TGCGCCAGCAGCTTGGGTAGCGGGGGACCTTACGAGCAGTACTTC CASSLGSGGPYEQYF
TRBJ1-5 . 13 . TRBV14 TGTGCCAGCAGCCAAGGGAGCTCTCAGCCCCAGCATTTT CASSQGSSQPQHF
TRBJ2-7 . 18 . TRBV6-6 TGTGCCAGCAGCCGAGCTTTTGCAGGGGCAGGAATTTCCTACGAGCAGTACTTC CASSRAFAGAGISYEQYF
TRBJ2-7 . 13 few TRBV9 TGTGCCAGCAGCGTAGGAGCCTCCTACGAGCAGTACTTC CASSVGASYEQYF
TRBJ1-3 . 13 . TRBV30 TGTGCCTGGGGAAGACAGGAGGGAAACACCATATATTTT CAWGRQEGNTIYF
TRBJ2-1 . 14 . TRBV27 TGTGCCAGCAGCCGAAACAGGGATGGAAATGAGCAGTTCTTC CASSRNRDGNEQFF
TRBJ1-2 . 15 once TRBV2 TGTGCCAGCAGCGGACGACAGATTACTAACTATGGCTACACCTTC CASSGRQITNYGYTF
TRBJ2-1 TRBD1 16 . TRBV7-9 TGTGCCAGCAGCAAATTGGGACAGGGTATCCACAATGAGCAGTTCTTC CASSKLGQGIHNEQFF
TRBJ2-7 TRBD2 17 . TRBV5-5 TGTGCCAGCAGCCGCGGGGTGGTTAGCGGGGGGGCCAACGAGCAGTACTTC CASSRGVVSGGANEQYF
TRBJ1-1 . 14 . TRBV7-8 TGTGCCAGCAGCTTCCAGGGTGGTGGCACTGAAGCTTTCTTT CASSFQGGGTEAFF
TRBJ1-4 TRBD1 17 . TRBV6-2/TRBV6-3 TGTGCCAGCAGCCCTTGGGACAGCCGTGCAACTAATGAAAAACTGTTTTTT CASSPWDSRATNEKLFF